The clone carrying this T cell receptor beta chain was recorded once. What it recognizes is unknown. This record comes from a study of glioma-infiltrating T cells after dendritic cell vaccination. Study-wide findings and caveats: Patients with more pretreatment TILs had longer time to progression and survival.

All glioblastoma patients lacked an isocitrate dehydrogenase mutation. Up to about 2 ug genomic DNA was used for TCRB CDR3 amplification. Sequenced by immunoSEQ multiplex PCR; TCRdb stores in-frame clones only, minus some. The sample consists of approximately 90,000 clones, more than 75% of them appearing once. Per the germline V gene, CDR1 is SNHLY and CDR2 is FYNNEI. The CDR3 extends over 16 amino acids. V was pared by 8 bases and J by 1 base, with 10 bases of the junction left unmatched. This clonotype originated in a human donor with glioblastoma. This chain connects TRBV2 to TRBJ1-3; 8 bases fit TRBD1. This specimen was blood, taken before dendritic cell vaccination. CDR3 in amino acids: CASSGEDRDSGNTIYF. The CDR3 DNA follows: TGTGCCAGCTCCGGGGAGGACAGGGATTCTGGAAACACCATATATTTT. The full variable domain, in which reference TRBV2 and TRBJ1-3 provide the parts outside the CDR3, is EPEVTQTPSHQVTQMGQEVILRCVPISNHLYFYWYRQILGQKVEFLVSFYNNEISEKSEIFDDQFSVERPDGSNFTLKIRSTKLEDSAMYFCASSGEDRDSGNTIYFGEGSWLTVV.